The 2 T cell receptor beta chains reported below all come from one sample, sequenced in a study of cytomegalovirus exposure and HLA in healthy donors. Libraries were prepared by immunoSEQ multiplex PCR; TCRdb keeps only in-frame clonotypes and omits some of them. The sample shows 190,000 or so clones, around 83% of them seen only once. Sequencing was performed on PBMCs. Receptor source: a woman younger than 45 in good health and CMV-seropositive.

The rearrangement links TRBV29-1 to TRBJ2-3; 12 bases fit TRBD2. This CDR3 spans 15 amino acids. V lost 3 bases, J lost 3 bases, and 4 bases stayed unmatched. The germline V gene encodes CDR1 SQVTM and CDR2 ANQGSEA. This chain's CDR3 is CSVETSGRRTDTQYF. CDR3 DNA sequence: TGCAGCGTTGAGACTAGCGGGAGACGAACAGATACGCAGTATTTT.

This chain's CDR3 is CASSLLDRGANQPQHF. The CDR3 DNA is TGTGCCAGCAGCCTACTGGACAGGGGTGCCAATCAGCCCCAGCATTTT. The chain carries TRBV5-5 and TRBJ1-5; 9 nucleotides line up with TRBD1. The V and J ends lost 4 bases and 3 bases, in that order; junction bases with no gene match: 8. Germline CDR1 is SGHKS and CDR2 is YYEKEE (reference sequence). CDR3 size: 16 residues.